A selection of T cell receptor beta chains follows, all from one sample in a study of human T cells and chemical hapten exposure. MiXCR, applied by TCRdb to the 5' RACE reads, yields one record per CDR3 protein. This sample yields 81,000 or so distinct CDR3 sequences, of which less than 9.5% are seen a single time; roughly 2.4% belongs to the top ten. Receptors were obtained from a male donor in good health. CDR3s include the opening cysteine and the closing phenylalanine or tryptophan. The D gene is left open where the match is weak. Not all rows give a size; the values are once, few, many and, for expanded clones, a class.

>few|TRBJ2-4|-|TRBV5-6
TGTGCCAGCAGCTTCGGGGGTACCAAAAACATTCAGTACTTC
CASSFGGTKNIQYF
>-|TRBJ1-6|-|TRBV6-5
TGTGCCAGCAGTTACACTCCCAGGACAGCGAGCTCCTATAATTCACCCCTCCACTTT
CASSYTPRTASSYNSPLHF
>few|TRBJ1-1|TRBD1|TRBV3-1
TGTGCCAGCAGCCACCTTCGGACAGGGGCGAACACTGAAGCTTTCTTT
CASSHLRTGANTEAFF
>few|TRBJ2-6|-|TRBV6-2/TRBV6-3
TGTGCCAGCGAAAAGTTACAGGCTGGGGCCAACGTCCTGACTTTC
CASEKLQAGANVLTF
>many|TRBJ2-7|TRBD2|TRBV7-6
TGTGCCAGCAGCTTAGGGGGACTAGCGGGAACCTACGAGCAGTACTTC
CASSLGGLAGTYEQYF
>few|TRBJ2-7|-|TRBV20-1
TGCAGTGCTAACGCTCCCGGGCACAGTGCCTACGAGCAGTACTTC
CSANAPGHSAYEQYF
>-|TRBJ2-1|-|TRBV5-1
TGCGCCAGCAGCTCCGGAGGGGACCACAATGAGCAGTTCTTC
CASSSGGDHNEQFF
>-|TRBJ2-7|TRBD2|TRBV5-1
TGCGCCAGCAGCTCCGGGACTAGCGGGGGCGAGCAGTACTTC
CASSSGTSGGEQYF
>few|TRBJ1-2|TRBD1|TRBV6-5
TGTGCCAGCAGGGGGACAGGGGCGTCCTATGGCTACACCTTC
CASRGTGASYGYTF
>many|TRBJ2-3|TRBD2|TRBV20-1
TGCAGTGCTAGTCTAGCGGGGGCAGATACGCAGTATTTT
CSASLAGADTQYF
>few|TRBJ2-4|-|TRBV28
TGTGCCAGCAGTTTTCTGGGGCAGGGAAGCCGGCTAGCATCTCCAATAGCCAAAAACATTCAGTACTTC
CASSFLGQGSRLASPIAKNIQYF
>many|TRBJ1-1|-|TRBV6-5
TGTGCCAGCAGTTACGCCTATGGCACTGAAGCTTTCTTT
CASSYAYGTEAFF
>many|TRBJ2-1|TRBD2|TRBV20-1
TGCAGTGCTAGAGTCGGCGGGGGATCCTACAATGAGCAGTTCTTC
CSARVGGGSYNEQFF
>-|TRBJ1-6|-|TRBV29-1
TGCAGCGGTCTCAGGGTACGAGGCTCACCCCTCCACTTT
CSGLRVRGSPLHF
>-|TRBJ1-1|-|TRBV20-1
TGCAGTGCTAGAGATCAGGACAACCGGAACACTGAAGCTTTCTTT
CSARDQDNRNTEAFF
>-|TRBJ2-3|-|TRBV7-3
TGTGCCAGCAGCCACCGCGCGGACTCGCCTAGCACAGATACGCAGTATTTT
CASSHRADSPSTDTQYF
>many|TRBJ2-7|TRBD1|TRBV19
TGTGCCAGTAGTCCTTACGGGACAGGGGGCTACGAGCAGTACTTC
CASSPYGTGGYEQYF